The 6 T cell receptor beta chains below were found in one sample sequenced in a study of T cells in localized non-small cell lung cancer. TCRdb's table, derived via immunoSEQ multiplex PCR, lists solely in-frame clones and lacks some. Of 20,000 to 30,000 clones listed, 86% are singletons. This sample comprised peripheral blood, obtained before any cancer treatment. These receptors all come from a female donor older than 55 with stage I lung adenocarcinoma.

The genes are TRBV11-1 and TRBJ1-1; D might be TRBD1 (5 bases). The CDR3 extends over 15 amino acids. Germline CDR1 and CDR2: SGHAT and FQDESV (reference sequence). Trimming removed 4 bases at V and 0 bases at J, with 12 bases between. CDR3 region: CASSSEWDLNTEAFF. In DNA, the CDR3 is TGTGCCAGCAGCTCTGAATGGGACCTGAACACTGAAGCTTTCTTT.

The chain recombines TRBV6-1 with TRBJ1-5; perhaps TRBD1 as D (5 bases). The germline CDR1 and CDR2 sequences are MNHNS and SASEGT. V was clipped by 2 bases and J by 6 bases, with 14 bases between them. The CDR3 has 15 residues. The CDR3 reads CASSETIGVSQPQHF. Here the CDR3 DNA reads TGTGCCAGCAGTGAAACTATAGGGGTGTCTCAGCCCCAGCATTTT.

Only one count was recorded for this clone. The chain recombines TRBV6-5 with TRBJ1-1; D remains unclear. CDR3 length: 13 amino acids. The germline V gene encodes CDR1 MNHEY and CDR2 SVGAGI. The ends were cut back, 2 bases at V and 3 bases at J, with 7 bases in the middle. CDR3 residues: CASSYGAYTEAFF. CDR3 nucleotide sequence: TGTGCCAGCAGTTACGGCGCTTACACTGAAGCTTTCTTT.

The chain has TRBV14 and TRBJ1-1; D gene unclear. V shed 2 bases and J shed 6 bases, with 13 bases lying between them. The germline gives CDR1 SGHDN, CDR2 FVKESK. The CDR3 is 14 residues long. DNA for the CDR3: TGTGCCAGCAGCCAACTTGGGGAGGGTCCTGAAGCTTTCTTT. Its translation is CASSQLGEGPEAFF.

This clone is classed as medium-sized. This chain uses TRBV19 with TRBJ2-7; TRBD2 agrees at 8 bases. V shed 5 bases, J shed 1 base, and the junction held 4 bases outside the gene matches. CDR1 and CDR2 from the germline V gene are LNHDA and SQIVND (reference sequence). The CDR3 totals 14 residues. The CDR3 is CASSQTSVSYEQYF. The CDR3 nucleotides are TGTGCCAGTAGTCAGACTAGCGTATCCTACGAGCAGTACTTC.

The rearrangement joins TRBV10-1 to TRBJ2-4; no clear D gene. V gave up 1 base and J gave up 0 bases, with 10 bases separating them. CDR3 length equals 16 residues. The germline V gene encodes CDR1 WNHNN and CDR2 SYGVQD (reference sequence). The CDR3 DNA reads TGCGCCAGCAGTGAGTTTAAAACCCTAGCCAAAAACATTCAGTACTTC. Protein product: CASSEFKTLAKNIQYF.